This T cell receptor (beta chain) was obtained from a study of blood T cell repertoires in COVID-19. Study summary: The United States, Italy and Spain provided the acute and convalescent COVID-19 samples. T cells, B-cell-depleted T cells, or PBMCs provided the cDNA or gDNA that served as material.

How the authors handled the data: The assay estimated nucleated cells by amplifying reference gene primers. Sequencing was performed with immunoSEQ multiplex PCR; in TCRdb, only in-frame clones are kept and a portion is missing. Clone size and the V and J calls come from that table; the DNA yielded D and trimming. In the table there are 190,000 or so clones, about 91% of which are singletons. The CDR3 has 14 amino acids. V was shortened by 7 bases and J by 4 bases, with 17 bases between the two germline ends. The germline gives CDR1 MNHEY, CDR2 SVGAGI. This chain links TRBV6-5 with TRBJ2-7, with D tentatively TRBD2 (6 bases). The sequencing input was peripheral blood. The receptor was isolated from a woman in her thirties with acute or convalescent COVID-19. The CDR3 coding sequence is TGTGCCAGCACTCCCGGGACTTTTCAGTACGAGCAGTACTTC. Translation gives CASTPGTFQYEQYF.